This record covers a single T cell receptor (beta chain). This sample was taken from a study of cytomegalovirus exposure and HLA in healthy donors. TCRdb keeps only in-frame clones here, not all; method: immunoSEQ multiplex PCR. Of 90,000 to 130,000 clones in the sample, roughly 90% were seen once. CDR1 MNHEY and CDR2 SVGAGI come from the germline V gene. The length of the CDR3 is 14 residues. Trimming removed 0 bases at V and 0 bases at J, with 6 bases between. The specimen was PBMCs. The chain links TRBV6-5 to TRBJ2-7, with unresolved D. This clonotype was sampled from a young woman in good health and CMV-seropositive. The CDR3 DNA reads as TGTGCCAGCAGTTACTCACGACACTCCTACGAGCAGTACTTC. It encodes CASSYSRHSYEQYF.